The text below deals with one T cell receptor (beta chain). Its antigen is not known. This entry comes from a study of beta chain features in type 1 diabetes. Overall study: The examined sorted cells totaled about 110 million across samples.

Regarding the study as a whole: All four CD4+ subsets of Type 1 diabetes patients contained TCRB CDR3s that were moderately but significantly shorter. Researchers reported that naive, central memory and Treg TCRB repertoires appeared more similar in patients than in healthy donors.

Every bit of the isolated RNA underwent reverse transcription, so sequencing read expressed TCRB transcripts. The study sequenced naive, central memory and regulatory T cell samples to an average of roughly 3.4 million reads. TCRdb's table, derived via immunoSEQ multiplex PCR, lists solely in-frame clones and lacks some. The profile shows hundreds of thousands of clones, about 14% of them singletons. The V gene lost 1 base and the J gene lost 5 bases, with 11 bases spanning the gap. The germline CDR1 and CDR2 sequences are SEHNR and FQNEAQ (reference sequence). This CDR3 has 14 residues. Using CD45RO/CCR7/CD25/CD127/CD95/CD27, CD4+ naive, central memory, regulatory and stem cell-like memory cells were sorted.

V and J are TRBV7-9 and TRBJ2-5; D not resolved. Specimen: naive CD4+ T cells from blood. This sequence originates from a man younger than 35 with type 1 diabetes. The CDR3 DNA follows: TGTGCCAGCAGCTTAGAATTTGGGGTTGAGACCCAGTACTTC. Protein sequence: CASSLEFGVETQYF. Together with reference TRBV7-9 and TRBJ2-5, the CDR3 gives the full variable domain: DTGVSQNPRHKITKRGQNVTFRCDPISEHNRLYWYRQTLGQGPEFLTYFQNEAQLEKSRLLSDRFSAERPKGSFSTLEIQRTEQGDSAMYLCASSLEFGVETQYFGPGTRLLVL.